Shown below are 32 T cell receptor beta chains from a single sample sequenced in a study of cytomegalovirus exposure and HLA in healthy donors. Use of 60 Vbeta and 13 Jbeta primers characterized the PCR. Assay: immunoSEQ multiplex PCR; the TCRdb copy retains only in-frame clones and omits some. The table lists approximately 140,000 clones, 70% to 85% of them singletons. Sequenced sample: PBMCs. These receptors were obtained from a boy between 2 and 10 years old in good health and CMV-seronegative.

The chain carries TRBV19 and TRBJ1-4, with 9 bases aligning to TRBD1. This CDR3 spans 14 amino acids. Germline V lookup: CDR1 LNHDA, CDR2 SQIVND (reference sequence). V trimming: 6 bases; J trimming: 8 bases; junction bases outside the gene matches: 7. CDR3 DNA sequence: TGTGCCAGTAGCCAGGGACAGGGAGGAGAAAAACTGTTTTTT. As protein: CASSQGQGGEKLFF.

This sequence joins TRBV7-3 and TRBJ1-1, with D perhaps TRBD1 (6 bases). The CDR3 spans 16 residues. Looked up from germline, CDR1 is SGHTA and CDR2 is FQGTGA. Trimming removed 1 base from V and 5 bases from J, with 17 bases in between. In DNA, the CDR3 is TGTGCCAGCAGCTTAATGACGGGCAGGGGTCAGACTGAAGCTTTCTTT. Translated: CASSLMTGRGQTEAFF.

Of note for this clone: This sample also contains other DNA sequences that code for the same CDR3. The chain uses TRBV19 and TRBJ2-3; 13 bases are a match to TRBD2. V dropped 5 bases and J dropped 0; count of bases not matched to a gene: 5. Germline V CDR1 and CDR2: LNHDA, SQIVND (reference sequence). This CDR3 spans 17 amino acids. The chain's CDR3 is CASSWTSGSTSTDTQYF. Written as DNA, the CDR3 is TGTGCCAGTAGTTGGACTAGCGGGAGCACTAGCACAGATACGCAGTATTTT.

The chain joins TRBV11-2 to TRBJ2-3; tentative D call: TRBD2 (7 bases). With 10 bases removed from V and 4 bases from J, the gap between germline ends came to 15 bases. CDR3 length: 13 residues. Germline lookup yields CDR1 SGHAT and CDR2 FQNNGV. The CDR3 DNA follows: TGTGCCACCCCGGGGGGCAGCCCAGATACGCAGTATTTT. Translated: CATPGGSPDTQYF.

The chain links TRBV5-6 to TRBJ1-4; D unresolved. Trimming stripped 0 bases from V and 0 bases from J, with 6 bases between. This CDR3 is 15 amino acids long. Germline V gene lookup returns CDR1 SGHDT and CDR2 YYEEEE. The CDR3 spells CASSLAPSTNEKLFF. The CDR3 DNA reads as TGTGCCAGCAGCTTGGCCCCCTCAACTAATGAAAAACTGTTTTTT.

This clone came up a few times. The chain is built from TRBV7-3 and TRBJ2-1, with 9 positions matching TRBD1. V lost 7 bases to trimming and J lost 7 bases; unmatched junction nucleotides: 5. This CDR3 contains 13 residues. Looked up from germline, CDR1 is SGHTA and CDR2 is FQGTGA. The CDR3 is CASTLDRGNEQFF. Here the CDR3 DNA reads TGTGCCAGCACCTTGGACAGGGGAAATGAGCAGTTCTTC.

This chain uses TRBV13 with TRBJ2-3; 8 bases are a match to TRBD2. J gave up 6 bases and V 3 bases, and 5 bases lay outside the gene matches. Germline assignment: CDR1 PRHDT and CDR2 FYEKMQ (reference sequence). This CDR3 region has 14 residues. In DNA, the CDR3 is TGTGCCAGCAGCTTGAGCGGGGGAGCGGATACGCAGTATTTT. Encoded protein: CASSLSGGADTQYF.

The genes are TRBV19 and TRBJ2-3, with 8 bases lining up with TRBD1. Germline V lookup: CDR1 LNHDA, CDR2 SQIVND (reference sequence). V was pared by 5 bases and J by 6 bases, with 7 bases of the junction left unmatched. This CDR3 spans 14 amino acids. Written as DNA, the CDR3 is TGTGCCAGTAGTTCCGGCAGGGGGCTTGATACGCAGTATTTT. It codes for CASSSGRGLDTQYF.

The rearrangement joins TRBV5-1 to TRBJ2-5; TRBD1 aligns across 8 bases. Trimming cost V 4 bases and J 5 bases; bases outside gene matches: 16. Germline V gives CDR1 SGHRS, CDR2 YFSETQ. This CDR3 region has 17 residues. The CDR3 DNA reads as TGCGCCAGCAGCCCCTTTCCAGGGGGCAGCTTGGATGAGACCCAGTACTTC. Translated: CASSPFPGGSLDETQYF.

The V call is TRBV19, the J call TRBJ1-5, with 9 bases identical to TRBD1. CDR1 and CDR2 (germline): LNHDA, SQIVND (reference sequence). V shed 11 bases, J shed 1 base, and the junction held 6 bases outside the gene matches. CDR3 length: 14 residues. The CDR3 sequence: CACGQGFSNQPQHF. The CDR3 DNA sequence: TGTGCCTGCGGACAGGGGTTCAGCAATCAGCCCCAGCATTTT.

J is TRBJ1-2 and V is TRBV6-6; 7 positions agree with TRBD1. Trimming took 7 bases from V and 4 from J; bases not matched to a gene: 6. Germline CDR1 MNHNY, CDR2 SVGAGI (reference sequence). The length of the CDR3 is 13 residues. The CDR3 sequence: CASKEQGFYGYTF. As DNA, the CDR3 is TGTGCCAGCAAAGAACAGGGGTTCTATGGCTACACCTTC.

This clone has more than one count but fewer than ten. The V call is TRBV18, the J call TRBJ2-2; D is undetermined. Germline-derived CDR1 and CDR2 are KGHSH and LQKENI. Trimming shortened V by 6 bases and J by 8 bases, and 10 bases separated the two germline ends. CDR3 length: 12 residues. The CDR3 region is CASSPAQGELFF. As DNA, the CDR3 is TGTGCCAGCTCCCCCGCCCAGGGGGAGCTGTTTTTT. The full variable domain, its missing parts supplied by reference TRBV18 and TRBJ2-2, is NAGVMQNPRHLVRRRGQEARLRCSPMKGHSHVYWYRQLPEEGLKFMVYLQKENIIDESGMPKERFSAEFPKEGPSILRIQQVVRGDSAAYFCASSPAQGELFFGEGSRLTVL.

The chain uses TRBV6-5 and TRBJ2-5; 8 positions match TRBD1. Germline V gene data show CDR1 as MNHEY and CDR2 as SVGAGI. CDR3 length equals 15 residues. V lost 5 bases and J lost 4; bases outside the gene matches: 9. The CDR3 nucleotides are TGTGCCAGCAGTCCAGGGGGCATCGCTAGAGAGACCCAGTACTTC. Residues: CASSPGGIARETQYF.

The chain carries TRBV7-2 and TRBJ2-3; D perhaps matches TRBD1 (5 bases). From germline, CDR1 is SGHTA and CDR2 FQGNSA. This CDR3 comprises 16 residues. V was shortened by 3 bases and J by 0 bases, with 13 bases between the two germline ends. CDR3: CASSFGQLSSTDTQYF. CDR3 nucleotides: TGTGCCAGCAGCTTCGGACAACTTAGCAGCACAGATACGCAGTATTTT.

This clone was observed once. The chain carries TRBV19 and TRBJ2-3; 9 bases match TRBD1. Germline CDR1 reads LNHDA; CDR2 reads SQIVND (reference sequence). The CDR3 totals 14 residues. Trimming removed 4 bases from V and 4 bases from J; junction bases left unmatched: 3. The CDR3 DNA is TGTGCCAGTAGTACGGACAGGGGAGCAGATACGCAGTATTTT. Translated, it gives CASSTDRGADTQYF. The full variable domain, in which reference TRBV19 and TRBJ2-3 provide the parts outside the CDR3, is DGGITQSPKYLFRKEGQNVTLSCEQNLNHDAMYWYRQDPGQGLRLIYYSQIVNDFQKGDIAEGYSVSREKKESFPLTVTSAQKNPTAFYLCASSTDRGADTQYFGPGTRLTVL.

The V call is TRBV9, the J call TRBJ2-5; 12 nucleotides match TRBD2. CDR3 length equals 17 residues. Germline V gives CDR1 SGDLS, CDR2 YYNGEE. J lost 5 bases, V lost 0 bases, and 8 bases had no gene match. DNA of the CDR3: TGTGCCAGCAGCGTAGCTCCTAGCGGGAGGGCCGATGAGACCCAGTACTTC. Protein sequence: CASSVAPSGRADETQYF.

This clone was observed a few times. The CDR3 DNA reads TGCGCCAGCAGCGCCGGGGGGCCCGAGCAAGAGACCCAGTACTTC. Protein product: CASSAGGPEQETQYF. V usage is TRBV5-1 and J usage is TRBJ2-5, with D perhaps TRBD2 (7 bases). Trimming took 4 bases from V and 2 from J, leaving 15 bases between them. CDR3 length: 15 residues. Germline assignment: CDR1 SGHRS and CDR2 YFSETQ.

The gene calls are TRBV5-1 and TRBJ1-2; the match to TRBD1 covers 9 bases. J was trimmed by 8 bases and V by 0 bases; bases with no gene match: 5. Germline loops: CDR1 SGHRS, CDR2 YFSETQ. The CDR3 runs to 14 residues. CDR3 DNA sequence: TGCGCCAGCAGCTTGGAAGGACAGGGGAAGGGCTACACCTTC. This encodes CASSLEGQGKGYTF.

The V gene is TRBV5-4, the J gene TRBJ2-5, with 9 bases lining up with TRBD2. The CDR3 contains 17 residues. CDR1 is SGHNT and CDR2 is YYREEE in the germline V gene (reference sequence). The V segment lost 0 bases and the J segment 4 bases; nucleotides outside the gene matches: 10. CDR3 amino acids: CASSLAGLAGSGETQYF. The CDR3 DNA reads as TGTGCCAGCAGCTTGGCCGGGCTAGCGGGATCCGGAGAGACCCAGTACTTC.

The chain recombines TRBV6-5 with TRBJ1-2; weak D call: TRBD1 (5 bases). CDR3 length: 15 amino acids. V was clipped by 3 bases and J by 4 bases, with 15 bases between them. CDR1 and CDR2 (germline): MNHEY, SVGAGI. The CDR3 DNA reads as TGTGCCAGCAGTTATGGGGCAGGGATGATCTATGGCTACACCTTC. This sequence encodes CASSYGAGMIYGYTF.

The CDR3 here is CASSLSSLDTEAFF. The DNA for the CDR3 is TGTGCCAGCTCACTTAGTTCTCTCGACACTGAAGCTTTCTTT. The chain has TRBV18 and TRBJ1-1; no definite D call. Trimming took 4 bases from V and 3 from J, leaving 12 bases between them. This CDR3 is 14 amino acids long. Germline lookup yields CDR1 KGHSH and CDR2 LQKENI.

This chain links TRBV28 with TRBJ1-1; D possibly corresponds to TRBD1 (6 bases). Trimming cost V 2 bases and J 6 bases, with 13 bases left between them. The germline V gene encodes CDR1 MDHEN and CDR2 SYDVKM. The CDR3 extends over 14 amino acids. Here the CDR3 reads CASSLGGARSEAFF. In DNA, the CDR3 is TGTGCCAGCAGTTTAGGGGGGGCGCGATCTGAAGCTTTCTTT.

This chain uses TRBV19 with TRBJ2-7; 12 bases align to TRBD2. This CDR3 spans 16 amino acids. Germline V CDR1 and CDR2: LNHDA, SQIVND (reference sequence). Trimming at V came to 0 bases and at J to 3 bases, leaving 3 bases not matched to a gene. CDR3 DNA sequence: TGTGCCAGTAGTATAGAGACTAGCGGGGGCCTCTACGAGCAGTACTTC. Protein sequence: CASSIETSGGLYEQYF.

This clone was counted only a few times. This chain uses TRBV4-1 with TRBJ2-7, with TRBD2 identical over 9 bases. V shed 0 bases, J shed 7 bases, and the junction held 10 bases outside the gene matches. In germline, CDR1 is MGHRA, CDR2 YSYEKL. The CDR3 is made up of 16 amino acids. This CDR3 reads CASSQDQNSGRREQYV. CDR3 nucleotides: TGCGCCAGCAGCCAAGATCAGAATAGCGGGAGACGGGAGCAGTACGTC.

J is TRBJ2-3 and V is TRBV10-3; 11 bases agree with TRBD1. Germline CDR1 ENHRY, CDR2 SYGVKD. The V gene end was trimmed by 6 bases and the J gene end by 4 bases; junction bases not matched to a gene: 3. There are 14 residues in the CDR3. The CDR3 is CAISRTGGADTQYF. Here the CDR3 DNA reads TGTGCCATCAGCCGGACAGGGGGCGCAGATACGCAGTATTTT.

CDR3 nucleotide sequence: TGTGCCAGCAGCCCCGCCGGCGGACACCCTTTCTGGACGCAGTATTTT. Encoded protein: CASSPAGGHPFWTQYF. V gene TRBV9 combines with J gene TRBJ2-3, with D maybe TRBD1 (5 bases). CDR3 length equals 16 residues. The germline V gene has CDR1 SGDLS and CDR2 YYNGEE. Trimming took 4 bases from V and 9 from J, leaving 24 bases between them.

CDR3 in DNA: TGTGCCAGCAGCAGACTAGCGGGGTCCTACGAGCAGTACGTC. It is translated as CASSRLAGSYEQYV. V gene TRBV6-1 combines with J gene TRBJ2-7; 11 bases align to TRBD2. CDR3 length equals 14 residues. Germline lookup yields CDR1 MNHNS and CDR2 SASEGT. V shed 6 bases, J shed 1 base, and the junction held 2 bases outside the gene matches.

CDR3 coding DNA: TGTGCCAGCAGTTACCAGGGTGTGCGGGAAGCTTTCTTT. Its protein product is CASSYQGVREAFF. The chain couples TRBV6-5 to TRBJ1-1; maybe TRBD1 (5 bases). In germline, CDR1 is MNHEY, CDR2 SVGAGI. The V end lost 2 bases, the J end lost 8 bases, and 12 bases lay between the germline ends. The CDR3 covers 13 residues.

This clone appeared a single time. The rearrangement uses TRBV5-1 and TRBJ2-1; 12 bases fit TRBD1. The CDR3 is 14 amino acids. CDR1 and CDR2 from the germline V gene are SGHRS and YFSETQ. Trimming removed 4 bases from V and 7 bases from J; junction bases left unmatched: 3. In nucleotides, the CDR3 is TGCGCCAGCAGCCAGGGACAGGGGGCAAATGAGCAGTTCTTC. Its protein is CASSQGQGANEQFF.

In nucleotides, the CDR3 is TGCGCCAGCAGCTTCCCAGGGAATCGCCAAGAGACCCAGTACTTC. Translated: CASSFPGNRQETQYF. The rearrangement joins TRBV5-1 to TRBJ2-5; TRBD1 is a possible D gene (5 bases). The V end lost 2 bases, the J end lost 1 base, and 12 bases lay between the germline ends. CDR1 and CDR2 from the germline V gene are SGHRS and YFSETQ. The CDR3 spans 15 residues.

The sample holds a few counts of this clone. J is TRBJ2-1 and V is TRBV2; TRBD2 agrees at 12 bases. Per the germline V gene, CDR1 is SNHLY and CDR2 is FYNNEI. This CDR3 has 14 amino acids. V shed 6 bases, J shed 7 bases, and the junction held 4 bases outside the gene matches. The chain's CDR3 is CASSETSGSNEQFF. CDR3 DNA: TGTGCCAGCAGCGAGACTAGCGGGAGTAATGAGCAGTTCTTC. Complete variable domain (other parts from reference TRBV2 and TRBJ2-1): EPEVTQTPSHQVTQMGQEVILRCVPISNHLYFYWYRQILGQKVEFLVSFYNNEISEKSEIFDDQFSVERPDGSNFTLKIRSTKLEDSAMYFCASSETSGSNEQFFGPGTRLTVL.

The chain joins TRBV5-4 to TRBJ1-1, with 8 bases matching TRBD1. Germline CDR1 and CDR2: SGHNT and YYREEE (reference sequence). Trimming at V came to 4 bases and at J to 6 bases, leaving 5 bases not matched to a gene. This CDR3 has 13 residues. In DNA form, the CDR3 reads TGTGCCAGCAGCCACGACAGGGGACCTGAAGCTTTCTTT. As protein: CASSHDRGPEAFF.